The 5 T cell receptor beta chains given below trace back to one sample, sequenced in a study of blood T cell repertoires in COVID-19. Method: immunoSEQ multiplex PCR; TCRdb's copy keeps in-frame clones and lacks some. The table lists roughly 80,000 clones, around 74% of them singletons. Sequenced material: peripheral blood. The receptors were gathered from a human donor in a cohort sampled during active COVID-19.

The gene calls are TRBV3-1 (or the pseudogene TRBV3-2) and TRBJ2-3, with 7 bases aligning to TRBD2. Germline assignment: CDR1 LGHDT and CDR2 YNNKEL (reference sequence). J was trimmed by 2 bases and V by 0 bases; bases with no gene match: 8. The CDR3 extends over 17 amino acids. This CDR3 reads CASSQDRGGAFTDTQYF. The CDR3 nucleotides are TGTGCCAGCAGCCAAGATCGGGGAGGGGCGTTCACAGATACGCAGTATTTT.

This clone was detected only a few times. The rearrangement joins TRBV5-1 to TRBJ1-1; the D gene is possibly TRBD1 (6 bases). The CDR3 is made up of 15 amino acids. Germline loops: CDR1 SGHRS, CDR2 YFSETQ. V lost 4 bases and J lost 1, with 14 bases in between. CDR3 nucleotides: TGCGCCAGCAGCGAAATACAGGGCACGAACACTGAAGCTTTCTTT. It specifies CASSEIQGTNTEAFF. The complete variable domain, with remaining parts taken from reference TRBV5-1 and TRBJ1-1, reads KAGVTQTPRYLIKTRGQQVTLSCSPISGHRSVSWYQQTPGQGLQFLFEYFSETQRNKGNFPGRFSGRQFSNSRSEMNVSTLELGDSALYLCASSEIQGTNTEAFFGQGTRLTVV.

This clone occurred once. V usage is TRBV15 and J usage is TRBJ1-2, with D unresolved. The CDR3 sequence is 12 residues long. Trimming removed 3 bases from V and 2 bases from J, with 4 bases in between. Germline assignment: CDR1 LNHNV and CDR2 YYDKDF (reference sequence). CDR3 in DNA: TGTGCCACCAGCAGGACAAACTATGGCTACACCTTC. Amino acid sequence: CATSRTNYGYTF. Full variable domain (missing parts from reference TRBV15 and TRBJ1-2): DAMVIQNPRYQVTQFGKPVTLSCSQTLNHNVMYWYQQKSSQAPKLLFHYYDKDFNNEADTPDNFQSRRPNTSFCFLDIRSPGLGDTAMYLCATSRTNYGYTFGSGTRLTVV.

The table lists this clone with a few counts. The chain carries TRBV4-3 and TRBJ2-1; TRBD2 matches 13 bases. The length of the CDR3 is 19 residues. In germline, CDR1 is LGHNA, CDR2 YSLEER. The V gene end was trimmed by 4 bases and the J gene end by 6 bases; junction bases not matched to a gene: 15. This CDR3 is CASSRKVTLAGGPANEQFF. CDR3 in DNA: TGCGCCAGCAGCCGTAAAGTTACACTAGCGGGGGGGCCCGCCAATGAGCAGTTCTTC.

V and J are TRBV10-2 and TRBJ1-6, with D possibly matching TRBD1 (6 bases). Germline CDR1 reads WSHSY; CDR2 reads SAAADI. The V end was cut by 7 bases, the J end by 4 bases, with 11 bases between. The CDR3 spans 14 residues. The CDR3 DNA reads TGCGCCAGCAAACTCCAGGGGTATAATTCACCCCTCCACTTT. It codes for CASKLQGYNSPLHF.